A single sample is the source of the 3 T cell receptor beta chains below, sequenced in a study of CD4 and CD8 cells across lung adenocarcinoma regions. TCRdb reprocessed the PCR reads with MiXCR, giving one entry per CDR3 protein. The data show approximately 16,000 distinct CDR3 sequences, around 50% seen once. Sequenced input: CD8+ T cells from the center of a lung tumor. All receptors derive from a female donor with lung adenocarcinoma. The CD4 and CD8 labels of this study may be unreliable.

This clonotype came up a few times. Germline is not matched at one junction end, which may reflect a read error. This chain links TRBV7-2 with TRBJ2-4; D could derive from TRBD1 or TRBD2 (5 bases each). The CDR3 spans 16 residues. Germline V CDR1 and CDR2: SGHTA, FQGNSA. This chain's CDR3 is CASSASGLWAKNIQYF. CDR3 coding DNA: TGTGCCAGCAGCGCCTCGGGGCTGTGGGCCAAAAACATTCAGTATTTC.

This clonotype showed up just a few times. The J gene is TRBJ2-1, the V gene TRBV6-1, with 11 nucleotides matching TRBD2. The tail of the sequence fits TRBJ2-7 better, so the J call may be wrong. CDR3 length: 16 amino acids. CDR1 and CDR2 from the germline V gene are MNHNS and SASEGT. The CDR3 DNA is TGTGCCAGCAGTCCCCTAAGTAGCGGGAGGGCCTACGAGCAGTACTTC. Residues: CASSPLSSGRAYEQYF.

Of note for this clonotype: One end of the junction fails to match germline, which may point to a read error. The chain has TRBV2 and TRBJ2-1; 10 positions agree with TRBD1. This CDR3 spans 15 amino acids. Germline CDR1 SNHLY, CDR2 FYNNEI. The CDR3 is CASREDRGQYNEQFF. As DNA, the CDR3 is TGTGCCAGCAGGGAAGACAGGGGGCAATACAATGAGCAGTTCTTC.